This T cell receptor (beta chain) was obtained from a study of shared clonotypes between healthy human individuals. TCRdb keeps only in-frame clones here, not all; method: immunoSEQ multiplex PCR. The sample has a few million clones; 92% are singletons. Per the germline V gene, CDR1 is SGHDT and CDR2 is YYEEEE. This CDR3 comprises 12 residues. V was trimmed by 4 bases and J by 3 bases, leaving 7 bases between them. This clone was counted a few times. This sample also contains other DNA sequences that code for the same CDR3. J is TRBJ1-2 and V is TRBV5-6; no firm D call. The sequence derives from a young man in good health. Some clones in this sample may be carry-over from other donors' samples. The material sequenced was naive CD4+ T cells from PBMCs. Subset specified: CD45RA+ positively selected. The CDR3 is CASSPGDYGYTF. CDR3 DNA sequence: TGTGCCAGCAGCCCCGGGGACTATGGCTACACCTTC. The complete variable domain, with remaining parts taken from reference TRBV5-6 and TRBJ1-2, reads DAGVTQSPTHLIKTRGQQVTLRCSPKSGHDTVSWYQQALGQGPQFIFQYYEEEERQRGNFPDRFSGHQFPNYSSELNVNALLLGDSALYLCASSPGDYGYTFGSGTRLTVV.